Listed below are T cell receptor beta chains from one sample, sequenced in a study of OX40 agonist ivuxolimab in advanced cancers. Generated by immunoSEQ multiplex PCR, the TCRdb table keeps only in-frame clones and is missing some. The table records 70,000 or so clones, 70% to 90% of them present only once. The specimen comprised CD4+ or CD8+ T cells sorted from blood, sampled in a trial of the OX40 agonist ivuxolimab. The source of these receptors is an adult with an advanced solid tumor such as melanoma, head and neck, liver or kidney cancer. Both conserved end residues are part of each CDR3. D genes are given only for firm matches. The size entry is marked missing in some rows and otherwise reads once, few, many or a size class.

size | J | V | D | DNA | CDR3
. | TRBJ1-2 | TRBV7-2 | TRBD1 | TGTGCCAGCAGCTTAGGACAGGGGGCGAACTATGGCTACACCTTC | CASSLGQGANYGYTF
. | TRBJ2-7 | TRBV4-1 | . | TGCGCCAGCAGCCAAGTATGGCAGGGGGGTACCTACGAGCAGTACTTC | CASSQVWQGGTYEQYF
. | TRBJ1-2 | TRBV5-4 | TRBD1 | TGTGCCAGCAGCTTGGCCGGGCAGGGGGTGAGAGGCTACACCTTC | CASSLAGQGVRGYTF
. | TRBJ2-2 | TRBV9 | . | TGTGCCAGCAGCCCAGTGGGGCAGGCTAACACCGGGGAGCTGTTTTTT | CASSPVGQANTGELFF
. | TRBJ2-3 | TRBV30 | . | TGTGCCTGGAGTGTGGGGGGGGCTGTTACGCAGTATTTT | CAWSVGGAVTQYF
. | TRBJ2-2 | TRBV7-8 | . | TGTGCCAGCAGCTTAGTCGGGGGGCTGACCGGGGAGCTGTTTTTT | CASSLVGGLTGELFF
. | TRBJ2-3 | TRBV18 | . | TGTGCCAGCTCACCAGATCAGGTTAGCACAGATACGCAGTATTTT | CASSPDQVSTDTQYF
. | TRBJ1-2 | TRBV6-5 | TRBD1 | TGTGCCAGCAGTCGGGACAGCCTACGGTATGGCTACACCTTC | CASSRDSLRYGYTF
. | TRBJ1-2 | TRBV2 | . | TGTGCCAGCAGTGATCTTTTGGCGAGGGCACATCGCTATGGCTACACCTTC | CASSDLLARAHRYGYTF
. | TRBJ2-1 | TRBV11-2 | . | TGTGCCAGCAGCTTAATCAGGGGTAGAGGTGAGCAGTTCTTC | CASSLIRGRGEQFF
. | TRBJ2-7 | TRBV6-6 | TRBD1 | TGTGCCAGCAGTTCCGGGACAGGGTCTTCCGAGCAGTACTTC | CASSSGTGSSEQYF
once | TRBJ2-3 | TRBV5-1 | TRBD1 | TGCGCCAGCAGCCCGGGACAGGTCGATGATACGCAGTATTTT | CASSPGQVDDTQYF
. | TRBJ1-3 | TRBV2 | . | TGTGCCAGCGACCGAGGGGTCTCTGGAAACACCATATATTTT | CASDRGVSGNTIYF
. | TRBJ2-3 | TRBV4-3 | TRBD1 | TGCGCCAGCAGCCAACAGGGGGCTCCCACAGATACGCAGTATTTT | CASSQQGAPTDTQYF
. | TRBJ2-5 | TRBV19 | TRBD1 | TGTGCCAGTAGTATTCCAGCAGGGGGCAAAGAGACCCAGTACTTC | CASSIPAGGKETQYF
. | TRBJ2-2 | TRBV19 | . | TGTGCCAGTAGTCTCGGCGGACACACCGGGGAGCTGTTTTTT | CASSLGGHTGELFF
. | TRBJ1-2 | TRBV6-6 | TRBD1 | TGTGCCAGCAGGGGACAGGGGCGCGGCTACACCTTC | CASRGQGRGYTF
few | TRBJ2-7 | TRBV5-1 | . | TGCGCCAGCAGCTTCCGGGACACCTCCTACGAGCAGTACTTC | CASSFRDTSYEQYF
few | TRBJ2-1 | TRBV28 | TRBD1 | TGTGCCAGCAGTTCTTGGGGGACAGGGGGTTGGCAGTTCTTC | CASSSWGTGGWQFF
. | TRBJ1-3 | TRBV5-1 | . | TGCGCCAGCAGCTTGGCAGGGCCTGGAAACACCATATATTTT | CASSLAGPGNTIYF
. | TRBJ2-7 | TRBV7-2 | . | TGTGCCAGCCTCCTGACACCACTTTCCTACGAGCAGTACTTC | CASLLTPLSYEQYF
. | TRBJ2-7 | TRBV5-6 | . | TGTGCCAGCAGCTTGAGGCGGGGCGCCTACGAGCAGTACTTC | CASSLRRGAYEQYF
. | TRBJ2-1 | TRBV4-1 | TRBD2 | TGCGCCAGCAGCCAAAGCGTCGGGGGGAGCTCCTACAATGAGCAGTTCTTC | CASSQSVGGSSYNEQFF
. | TRBJ1-2 | TRBV6-6 | TRBD1 | TGTGCCAGCAGTCTAGACAGGGCGGATGGCTACACCTTC | CASSLDRADGYTF
. | TRBJ1-3 | TRBV7-9 | . | TGTGCCAGCAGCTTAGGGAGGGGCCCGCACACCATATATTTT | CASSLGRGPHTIYF
. | TRBJ1-6 | TRBV11-2 | . | TGTGCCAGCAGCTTAGCTGCACAAGCCTATAATTCACCCCTCCACTTT | CASSLAAQAYNSPLHF
. | TRBJ1-1 | TRBV11-1 | TRBD1 | TGTGCCAGCAGCGCTCCCGGGACAGGCGGTACTGAAGCTTTCTTT | CASSAPGTGGTEAFF
. | TRBJ2-1 | TRBV27 | TRBD1 | TGTGCCAGCAGTCCGATCCGGGACAGGGGTTTTTATGAGCAGTTCTTC | CASSPIRDRGFYEQFF
once | TRBJ1-5 | TRBV6-5 | . | TGTGCCAGCAGTTACCGTCGAGATAGCAATCAGCCCCAGCATTTT | CASSYRRDSNQPQHF
. | TRBJ1-4 | TRBV7-2 | . | TGTGCCAGCAGCTTAGATGGGGTGGACGAAAAACTGTTTTTT | CASSLDGVDEKLFF
. | TRBJ1-2 | TRBV2 | . | TGTGCCAGCAGTGAACTGGGCAGGGGATCTGGCTACACCTTC | CASSELGRGSGYTF
. | TRBJ1-4 | TRBV19 | TRBD1 | TGTGCCAGTAGTTTAGGACAGGGACGCGAAAAACTGTTTTTT | CASSLGQGREKLFF
. | TRBJ1-1 | TRBV7-2 | . | TGTGCCAGCAGCCCCGGACCTCAGGCCACTGAAGCTTTCTTT | CASSPGPQATEAFF
. | TRBJ2-7 | TRBV19 | TRBD1 | TGTGCCAGTAGTAAACAGGGGGGAAGCTCCTACGAGCAGTACTTC | CASSKQGGSSYEQYF
. | TRBJ2-7 | TRBV6-5 | . | TGTGCCAGCCGGGCCTTATTCGGCGAGCAGTACTTC | CASRALFGEQYF
. | TRBJ2-5 | TRBV9 | TRBD2 | TGTGCCAGCAGCGTAGGGGAACTAGCGGGGGTAGAGACCCAGTACTTC | CASSVGELAGVETQYF
. | TRBJ1-6 | TRBV30 | . | TGTGCCTGGAGATACAGGACTAATTCACCCCTCCACTTT | CAWRYRTNSPLHF
once | TRBJ2-6 | TRBV18 | . | TGTGCCAGCTCACCTGACCAGGGGCCCTCTGGGGCCAACGTCCTGACTTTC | CASSPDQGPSGANVLTF
. | TRBJ2-1 | TRBV10-3 | . | TGTGCCTCCTCTCCGGGACTCCCTTTGGATGAGCAGTTCTTC | CASSPGLPLDEQFF
once | TRBJ1-2 | TRBV5-5 | . | TGTGCCAGCAGCTTGCTGGACACCTATGGCTACACCTTC | CASSLLDTYGYTF
. | TRBJ2-2 | TRBV9 | . | TGTGCCAGCACCCGAACGAACACCGGGGAGCTGTTTTTT | CASTRTNTGELFF
. | TRBJ1-4 | TRBV2 | . | TGTGCCAGCTTTCCGGGACCCAAGGCGGAAAAACTGTTTTTT | CASFPGPKAEKLFF
few | TRBJ2-2 | TRBV5-4 | TRBD1 | TGTGCCAGCAGCATGGACAGGGACACCGGGGAGCTGTTTTTT | CASSMDRDTGELFF
. | TRBJ2-1 | TRBV6-5 | . | TGTGCCAGCAGACATCTCGGGGGAATATTCTTC | CASRHLGGIFF
. | TRBJ2-3 | TRBV7-2 | TRBD2 | TGTGCCAGCAGCTTAGGGAGCGGGGGCACAGATACGCAGTATTTT | CASSLGSGGTDTQYF
. | TRBJ2-3 | TRBV5-1 | . | TGCGCCAGCAGCACTGCTGGACAGAGCACAGATACGCAGTATTTT | CASSTAGQSTDTQYF
. | TRBJ2-2 | TRBV5-1 | TRBD1 | TGCGCCAGCAGCTGGGGACAGGGAACCGGGGAGCTGTTTTTT | CASSWGQGTGELFF
. | TRBJ2-2 | TRBV6-5 | . | TGTGCCAGCAGTTCATATTACACCGGGGAGCTGTTTTTT | CASSSYYTGELFF